The 31 T cell receptor beta chains listed next were all sequenced from one sample in a study of tumor-infiltrating lymphocytes in primary liver carcinoma. Blood RNA was derived from unsorted whole blood, and germline DNA was extracted too. The authors made TCR beta cDNA from 500 ng total RNA with a constant-region primer. Libraries for TCR beta were built through three nested multiplex PCR rounds, which together made up a slightly modified ARM-PCR procedure. The first two PCR rounds used TRBV1-TRBV30 primers with a Cbeta primer, roughly 10 cycles each. TCRdb independently ran MiXCR on the multiplex PCR reads; one entry per CDR3 protein. The data hold 300,000 to 400,000 distinct CDR3 sequences, with 55% to 65% observed a single time. The source material was peripheral blood. The receptors derive from a man aged 35 to 55 with primary liver carcinoma and hepatitis B virus infection.

The DNA for the CDR3 is TGTGCCAGCAGTTTGGGCGCGGGGGAAATACGTCTCAGGGACACTGAAGCTTTCTTT. Translated, it gives CASSLGAGEIRLRDTEAFF. V usage is TRBV28 and J usage is TRBJ1-1; the D gene is possibly TRBD1 (5 bases). Between the trimmed V and J ends, which lost 3 bases and 3 bases, there was a span of 26 bases. The CDR3 has 19 amino acids. Germline V lookup: CDR1 MDHEN, CDR2 SYDVKM.

Turning to this clonotype: A much more abundant neighbour one base away suggests this may be a read error. This chain connects TRBV6-2 or TRBV6-3 to TRBJ2-1; TRBD1 is a possible D gene (8 bases). The CDR3 contains 13 residues. The germline gives CDR1 MNHEY, CDR2 SVGEGT. Trimming left V 6 bases short and J 9 bases short, with 15 bases between. DNA for the CDR3: TGTGCCAGCAGCTCACAGGGGGGGGGTGAGCAGTTCTTC. As protein: CASSSQGGGEQFF.

The V call is TRBV10-3, the J call TRBJ1-2; D is ambiguous. Per germline, CDR1 ENHRY and CDR2 SYGVKD. The CDR3 has 13 residues. The V and J ends lost 3 bases and 8 bases respectively, with 13 bases between them. The CDR3 loop reads CAISEEEKRGYTF. In DNA form, the CDR3 reads TGTGCCATCAGTGAAGAGGAGAAGCGGGGCTACACCTTC.

Regarding this clonotype: Since a much larger clone is just one base distant, this may be a read error. This chain links TRBV6-1 with TRBJ2-2; the D gene is possibly TRBD1 (7 bases). The germline gives CDR1 MNHNS, CDR2 SASEGT. The CDR3 totals 13 residues. CDR3 DNA sequence: TGTGCCGGCAGGGGGGATGGGGCCGGGGAGCTGTTTTTT. It is translated as CAGRGDGAGELFF.

This sequence joins TRBV29-1 and TRBJ2-6; D call uncertain. The germline V gene encodes CDR1 SQVTM and CDR2 ANQGSEA. The CDR3 is made up of 15 amino acids. Deletions cut 6 bases from V and 0 bases from J, with 12 bases between. The CDR3 is CSVGYGHSGANVLTF. DNA for the CDR3: TGCAGCGTGGGATATGGCCACTCTGGGGCCAACGTCCTGACTTTC. Using reference TRBV29-1 and TRBJ2-6 for the parts outside the CDR3, the full variable domain is SAVISQKPSRDICQRGTSLTIQCQVDSQVTMMFWYRQQPGQSLTLIATANQGSEATYESGFVIDKFPISRPNLTFSTLTVSNMSPEDSSIYLCSVGYGHSGANVLTFGAGSRLTVL.

Note on this clonotype: This clone may be a read error of a much larger clone one base away. The V and J genes are TRBV6-1 and TRBJ1-1; D not resolved. This CDR3 is built from 13 residues. CDR1 and CDR2 from the germline V gene are MNHNS and SASEGT. The CDR3 region has the DNA TGTACCAGCAGTACCGTCTTGAACACTGAAGCTTTCTTT. Its translation: CTSSTVLNTEAFF.

The J gene is TRBJ2-5, the V gene TRBV6-2 or TRBV6-3, with D possibly being TRBD2 (6 bases). Per the germline V gene, CDR1 is MNHEY and CDR2 is SVGEGT. With 6 bases removed from V and 4 bases from J, the gap between germline ends came to 15 bases. There are 14 residues in the CDR3. The CDR3 is CASRYLARGETQYF. DNA for the CDR3: TGTGCCAGCAGATACCTAGCGCGGGGAGAGACCCAGTACTTC.

Comment on this clonotype: A junction boundary mismatches the germline segment, possibly from a read error. The chain employs TRBV28 and TRBJ2-5; D may be TRBD1 or TRBD2 (6 bases each). The germline V gene has CDR1 MDHEN and CDR2 SYDVKM. The CDR3 runs to 19 residues. The CDR3 DNA is TGTGCCAGCAGTTTGGGTCTAGCGAGAGTAGGGGGATTCCAAGAGACCCGGTACTTC. Translation: CASSLGLARVGGFQETRYF.

CDR3 amino acids: CASSRNPGSDTYEQYF. DNA for the CDR3: TGCGCCAGCAGCCGAAATCCGGGCTCCGATACCTACGAGCAGTACTTC. The chain carries TRBV5-1 and TRBJ2-7; D not resolved. Deletions cut 4 bases from V and 2 bases from J, with 19 bases between. The CDR3 consists of 16 residues. In germline, CDR1 is SGHRS, CDR2 YFSETQ. Full variable domain (outside the CDR3, taken from reference TRBV5-1 and TRBJ2-7): KAGVTQTPRYLIKTRGQQVTLSCSPISGHRSVSWYQQTPGQGLQFLFEYFSETQRNKGNFPGRFSGRQFSNSRSEMNVSTLELGDSALYLCASSRNPGSDTYEQYFGPGTRLTVT.

This clonotype was counted a few times. Germline and junction disagree at one end, which may indicate a read error. This chain connects TRBV5-1 to TRBJ2-7; no clear D. Germline assignment: CDR1 SGHRS and CDR2 YFSETQ. The CDR3 spans 13 residues. Written as DNA, the CDR3 is TGCGCCAGTAGCTTGGCCACAGATTACGAGCAGTACTTC. Amino acids: CASSLATDYEQYF.

This clonotype was seen more than once but under ten times. This may come from a read error, since a much larger clone is one base off. The CDR3 ends on some other residue instead of the conserved phenylalanine or tryptophan, so this is likely a read error. The chain combines TRBV10-1 with TRBJ1-2; D ambiguous. Trimming removed 3 bases at V and 7 bases at J, with 12 bases between. Germline values: CDR1 WNHNN, CDR2 SYGVQD (reference sequence). The CDR3 consists of 13 residues. CDR3 nucleotides: TGCGCCAGCAGTGAATCCATGGCTGGTGGCTACACCTTA. Protein product: CASSESMAGGYTL.

As concerns this clonotype: Sequence at one end of the junction differs from germline and may be a read error. This sequence joins TRBV12-3 or TRBV12-4 and TRBJ1-4; TRBD1 matches at 9 bases. The CDR3 sequence is 15 residues long. The CDR3 region is CASTLRTGASEKLFF. For the CDR3, the DNA is TGTGCCAGCACTTTAAGGACAGGGGCGAGTGAAAAACTGTTTTTT.

With regard to this clonotype: Since the CDR3 does not end with the conserved phenylalanine or tryptophan, this likely comes from a read error. The rearrangement links TRBV12-3 or TRBV12-4 to TRBJ2-1; D uncertain. CDR3 length: 12 amino acids. V was trimmed by 3 bases and J by 7 bases, leaving 7 bases between them. CDR3 bases: TGTGCCAGCAGTTTCCTGAGGAATGAGCAGTTCCTC. This encodes CASSFLRNEQFL.

As concerns this clonotype: No conserved phenylalanine or tryptophan is present at the end of the CDR3, so a read error is the likely explanation. The chain links TRBV12-3 or TRBV12-4 to TRBJ2-1, with 13 bases aligning to TRBD2. CDR3 size: 15 residues. CDR3 sequence: CVSSPLAGGPGEQFL. CDR3 in DNA: TGTGTCAGCAGTCCACTAGCGGGAGGGCCGGGTGAGCAGTTCTTA.

Comment on this clonotype: This clone may be a read error of a much larger clone one base away. The V call is TRBV5-4, the J call TRBJ2-1, with D possibly matching TRBD1 (6 bases). Germline assignment: CDR1 SGHNT and CDR2 YYREEE (reference sequence). This CDR3 is built from 13 residues. V dropped 0 bases and J dropped 9 bases, with 10 bases sitting between them. The CDR3 loop reads CASSLDGGGEQFF. For the CDR3, the DNA is TGTGCCAGCAGCTTGGATGGGGGCGGTGAGCAGTTCTTC.

The rearrangement links TRBV11-2 to TRBJ1-6; D call uncertain. Germline V CDR1 and CDR2: SGHAT, FQNNGV. CDR3 length: 15 residues. V was clipped by 6 bases and J by 6 bases, with 15 bases between them. DNA of the CDR3: TGTGCCAGCAGGGCTAACGGAGGTGCTAATTCACCCCTCCACTTT. This sequence encodes CASRANGGANSPLHF.

This clonotype has just a few counts. The rearrangement joins TRBV12-3 or TRBV12-4 to TRBJ2-7, with D perhaps matching TRBD1 or TRBD2 (11 bases each). The CDR3 runs 19 residues. The germline V and J ends were trimmed by 2 bases and 0 bases, with 23 bases remaining between them. The CDR3 bases are TGTGCCAGCAGTTTATTCGGGACAGGGGGGACTAGCGGCTCCTACGAGCAGTACTTC. Translating gives CASSLFGTGGTSGSYEQYF.

To note about this clonotype: This CDR3 fails to terminate in the conserved phenylalanine or tryptophan, so it likely reflects a read error. The chain links TRBV11-2 to TRBJ2-6, with 7 bases aligning to TRBD1. The CDR3 spans 15 residues. The V gene's germline CDR1 is SGHAT and CDR2 FQNNGV. The CDR3 coding sequence is TGTTTCAGCAGCCCACAGGGGCATGGGGCCAACGTCCTGACTCTC. Residues: CFSSPQGHGANVLTL.

As concerns this clonotype: A much larger clone lies a single base off, so this may be a read error. The chain couples TRBV4-2 to TRBJ1-1; D is ambiguous. The CDR3 spans 14 residues. Germline V lookup: CDR1 LGHNA, CDR2 YNFKEQ. The CDR3 sequence is CASSQDTKGTETFF. As DNA, the CDR3 is TGTGCCAGCAGCCAAGACACGAAGGGAACTGAAACTTTCTTT.

The chain uses TRBV20-1 and TRBJ1-2; perhaps TRBD1 as D (5 bases). CDR1 DFQATT and CDR2 SNEGSKA come from the germline V gene (reference sequence). The CDR3 length is 14 residues. The CDR3 coding sequence is TGCCTGACCTTCCCTCCCGGGGCAGACTATGGCTACACCTTC. Translating it yields CLTFPPGADYGYTF.

This clonotype has ten or more counts. The chain combines TRBV11-1 with TRBJ2-5, with 7 bases lining up with TRBD1. The ends lost 5 bases at V and 1 base at J; junction bases unmatched: 16. This CDR3 has 18 amino acids. The germline gives CDR1 SGHAT, CDR2 FQDESV (reference sequence). The CDR3 bases are TGTGCCAGCAGCCCGGCAGGGGGTGACGGAAGAGGCCAAGAGACCCAGTACTTC. Translation: CASSPAGGDGRGQETQYF.

This sequence joins TRBV5-1 and TRBJ1-1, with 9 bases identical to TRBD1. CDR1 SGHRS and CDR2 YFSETQ come from the germline V gene. The CDR3 spans 15 residues. V was clipped by 5 bases and J by 6 bases; unmatched bases: 11. The CDR3 loop reads CASRRTGDSHAEAFF. The CDR3 nucleotides read TGCGCCAGCAGGCGGACAGGGGATTCTCACGCTGAAGCTTTCTTT.

In this sample, this clonotype turned up many times. The chain carries TRBV11-2 and TRBJ1-3; perhaps TRBD1 as D (5 bases). Germline loops: CDR1 SGHAT, CDR2 FQNNGV. Trimming stripped 0 bases from V and 4 bases from J, with 10 bases between. CDR3 length: 15 amino acids. The chain's CDR3 is CASSLEGREGNTIYF. CDR3 bases: TGTGCCAGCAGCTTAGAGGGCAGGGAAGGAAACACCATATATTTT.

The rearrangement joins TRBV11-2 to TRBJ2-3; D remains ambiguous. The CDR3 loop spans 14 amino acids. Trimming took 3 bases from V and 5 from J, leaving 12 bases between them. CDR1 is SGHAT and CDR2 is FQNNGV in the germline V gene. The CDR3 region has the DNA TGTGCCAGCAGCTTTAATCCTATGAAAGATACGCAGTATTTT. As protein: CASSFNPMKDTQYF.

The table lists this clonotype with a count of one. A much larger clone differs from this one at a single base, so this may be a read error. CDR3 residues: CASKTTSGSQGTDTQYF. The CDR3 DNA is TGTGCCAGCAAGACGACTAGCGGGAGCCAGGGCACAGATACGCAGTATTTT. The rearrangement joins TRBV6-5 to TRBJ2-3; TRBD2 matches at 12 bases. The CDR3 runs 17 residues. The V and J ends lost 7 bases and 1 base, in that order; junction bases with no gene match: 9. Germline loops: CDR1 MNHEY, CDR2 SVGAGI.

Concerning this clonotype: This may come from a read error, since a much larger clone is one base off. This rearrangement joins TRBV4-3 to TRBJ2-5; D ambiguous. The germline gives CDR1 LGHNA, CDR2 YSLEER. The CDR3 contains 11 residues. The CDR3 DNA is TGCGCCTGCAGAAAGGGTGAGACCCAGTACTTC. Translation: CACRKGETQYF.

As concerns this clonotype: A much larger clone sits a single nucleotide away, making a read error possible. No conserved phenylalanine or tryptophan is present at the end of the CDR3, so a read error is the likely explanation. V and J are TRBV6-5 and TRBJ2-1; D might be TRBD2 (5 bases). The CDR3 sequence is 11 residues long. Germline loops: CDR1 MNHEY, CDR2 SVGAGI. V lost 6 bases and J lost 9, with 9 bases in between. CDR3 amino acids: CASREVGEQFL. CDR3 nucleotide sequence: TGTGCCAGCAGGGAGGTTGGTGAGCAGTTCCTC.

Turning to this clonotype: It may be a read error: a sequence one base away is much more abundant. This rearrangement joins TRBV29-1 to TRBJ2-2; 8 bases match TRBD2. The CDR3 has 15 residues. Losses at the gene ends were 3 bases for V and 3 bases for J; bases not matched to a gene: 6. Germline V gene sequence: CDR1 SQVTM, CDR2 ANQGSEA. Here the CDR3 reads CSVERGDIYTGELFF. CDR3 in DNA: TGCAGCGTTGAGCGGGGGGACATCTACACCGGGGAGCTGTTTTTT.

For this clonotype: One end of the junction is discordant with germline, which a read error may explain. This chain joins TRBV5-1 and TRBJ2-1, with a weak D call TRBD2 (6 bases). The germline V gene encodes CDR1 SGHRS and CDR2 YFSETQ. The CDR3 covers 16 residues. The CDR3, as DNA: TGCACCAGCAGCTTAGACGCCGGGAGCTCCTACAATGAGCAGTTCTTC. Protein: CTSSLDAGSSYNEQFF. Combining the CDR3 with reference TRBV5-1 and TRBJ2-1 gives the whole variable domain KAGVTQTPRYLIKTRGQQVTLSCSPISGHRSVSWYQQTPGQGLQFLFEYFSETQRNKGNFPGRFSGRQFSNSRSEMNVSTLELGDSALYLCTSSLDAGSSYNEQFFGPGTRLTVL.

The table lists this clonotype with many counts. The V call is TRBV6-5, the J call TRBJ2-3; tentative D call: TRBD2 (6 bases). Germline lookup yields CDR1 MNHEY and CDR2 SVGAGI. The CDR3 is made up of 13 amino acids. The V gene lost 6 bases and the J gene lost 3 bases, with 10 bases spanning the gap. The CDR3 sequence: CASRREATDTQYF. The CDR3 DNA sequence: TGTGCCAGCAGAAGGGAGGCGACAGATACGCAGTATTTT.

Details on this clonotype: A single base separates this from a much larger clone, so it may be a read error. This rearrangement joins TRBV6-2 or TRBV6-3 to TRBJ1-1; 7 bases are shared with TRBD1. Trimming took 6 bases from V and 5 from J; bases not matched to a gene: 9. CDR3 length: 14 amino acids. Germline V gene data show CDR1 as MNHEY and CDR2 as SVGEGT. The CDR3 region is CASRERRGLTEAFF. In DNA, the CDR3 is TGTGCCAGCAGGGAGAGGAGGGGGCTAACTGAAGCTTTCTTT.